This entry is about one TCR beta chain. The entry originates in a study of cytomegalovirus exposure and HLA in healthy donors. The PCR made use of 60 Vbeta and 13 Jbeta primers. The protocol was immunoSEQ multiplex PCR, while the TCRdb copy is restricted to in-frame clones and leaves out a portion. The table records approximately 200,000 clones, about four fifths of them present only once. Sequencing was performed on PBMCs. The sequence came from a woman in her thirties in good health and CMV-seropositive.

CDR3 in DNA: TGTGCCAGCAGGGACTGGACGGTGAATAATTCACCCCTCCACTTT. Protein: CASRDWTVNNSPLHF. The chain recombines TRBV2 with TRBJ1-6; D is undetermined. Germline V gene lookup returns CDR1 SNHLY and CDR2 FYNNEI. V lost 6 bases and J lost 5, with 14 bases in between. The CDR3 sequence is 15 residues long.